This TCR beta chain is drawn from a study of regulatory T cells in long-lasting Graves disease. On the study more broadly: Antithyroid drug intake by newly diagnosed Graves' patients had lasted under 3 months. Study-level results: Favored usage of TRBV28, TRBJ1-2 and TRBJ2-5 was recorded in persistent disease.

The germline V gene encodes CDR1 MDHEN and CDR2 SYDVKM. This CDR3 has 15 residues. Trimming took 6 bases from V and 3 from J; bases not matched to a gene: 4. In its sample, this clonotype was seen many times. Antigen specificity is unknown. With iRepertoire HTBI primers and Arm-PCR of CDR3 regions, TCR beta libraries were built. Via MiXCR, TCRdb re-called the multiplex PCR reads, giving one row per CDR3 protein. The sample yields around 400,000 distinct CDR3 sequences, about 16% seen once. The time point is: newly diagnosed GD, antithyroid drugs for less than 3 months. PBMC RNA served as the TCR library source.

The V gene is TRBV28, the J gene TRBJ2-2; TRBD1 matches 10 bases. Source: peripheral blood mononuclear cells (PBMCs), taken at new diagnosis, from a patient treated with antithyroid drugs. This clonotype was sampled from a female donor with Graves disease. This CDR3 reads CASRTGTGDTGELFF. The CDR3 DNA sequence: TGTGCCAGCAGGACCGGGACAGGGGACACCGGGGAGCTGTTTTTT.